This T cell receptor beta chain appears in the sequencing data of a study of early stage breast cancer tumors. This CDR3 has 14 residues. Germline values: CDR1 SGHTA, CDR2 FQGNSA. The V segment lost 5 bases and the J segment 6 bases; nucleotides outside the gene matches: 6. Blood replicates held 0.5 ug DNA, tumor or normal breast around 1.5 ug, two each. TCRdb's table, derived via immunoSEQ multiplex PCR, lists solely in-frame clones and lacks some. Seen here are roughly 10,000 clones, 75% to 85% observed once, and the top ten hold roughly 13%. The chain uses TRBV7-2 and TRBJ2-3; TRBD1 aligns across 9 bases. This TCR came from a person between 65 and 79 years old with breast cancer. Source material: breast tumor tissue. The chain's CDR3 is CASSPDRGSDTQYF. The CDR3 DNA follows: TGTGCCAGCAGCCCAGACAGGGGGAGTGATACGCAGTATTTT.